This T cell receptor (beta chain) was sequenced in a study of blood T cell repertoires in COVID-19. Study context: Some COVID-19 samples were acute and others convalescent; all came from the United States, Italy and Spain. Sample material is recorded as cDNA or gDNA derived from T cells, B-cell-depleted T cells, or PBMCs.

The authors' processing: Amplifying reference gene primers gave estimates of nucleated cell counts. Repertoires were generated with immunoSEQ multiplex PCR, while TCRdb's copy carries only in-frame clones and drops some. V and J calls and clone size follow that table, whereas D and trimming were derived from the DNA. Found here are around 63,000 clones, roughly two thirds of them singletons; the top ten hold 4.8%. Enrolment of Seattle patients took place during active infection, and they were followed longitudinally. A few counts support this clone. Trimming removed 0 bases from V and 6 bases from J, with 15 bases in between. The CDR3 loop spans 16 amino acids. The germline gives CDR1 LNHDA, CDR2 SQIVND (reference sequence).

Sequencing used peripheral blood. This TCR was recovered from a woman aged 65 to 85 with COVID-19, enrolled during active disease. J is TRBJ2-4 and V is TRBV19; tentative D call: TRBD2 (5 bases). CDR3 in amino acids: CASSIDPTAGGNIQYF. The DNA for the CDR3 is TGTGCCAGTAGTATAGACCCGACGGCGGGCGGAAACATTCAGTACTTC.